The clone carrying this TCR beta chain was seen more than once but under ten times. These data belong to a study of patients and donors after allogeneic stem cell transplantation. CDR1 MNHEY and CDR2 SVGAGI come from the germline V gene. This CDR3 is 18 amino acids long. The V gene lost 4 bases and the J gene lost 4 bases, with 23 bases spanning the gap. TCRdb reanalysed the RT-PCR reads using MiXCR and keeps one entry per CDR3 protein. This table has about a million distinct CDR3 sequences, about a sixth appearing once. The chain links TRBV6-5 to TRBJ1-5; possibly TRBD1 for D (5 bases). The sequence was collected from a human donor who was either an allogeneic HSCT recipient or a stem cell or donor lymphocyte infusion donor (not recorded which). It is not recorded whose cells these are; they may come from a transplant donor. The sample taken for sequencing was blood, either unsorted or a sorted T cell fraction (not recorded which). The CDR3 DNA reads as TGTGCCAGCAGTTTGTTTGGTGGGGGGACGGGTAATAATCAGCCCCAGCATTTT. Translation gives CASSLFGGGTGNNQPQHF.